Each of the 30 T cell receptor beta chains below was sequenced from the same sample in a study of CD8+CD57+ T cells in acquired aplastic anemia. Genomic DNA provided the template from which TCR beta VDJ and CDR3 profiles were obtained. TCRdb processed the reads anew with MiXCR; each CDR3 protein has one entry. The sample has some 150,000 distinct CDR3 sequences; less than 45% are singletons. Sample: sorted CD4+, CD8+, or CD8+CD57+ T cells (not recorded which) from PBMCs. All receptors derive from a human donor in good health, serving as a control.

This chain links TRBV15 with TRBJ1-1; D remains ambiguous. The CDR3 loop spans 12 amino acids. Per the germline V gene, CDR1 is LNHNV and CDR2 is YYDKDF (reference sequence). V lost 5 bases and J lost 2, with 6 bases in between. The CDR3 sequence is CATSFRNTEAFF. CDR3 coding DNA: TGTGCCACCAGCTTCAGAAACACTGAAGCTTTCTTT.

The chain joins TRBV13 to TRBJ1-2; D is uncertain. V lost 5 bases and J lost 10, with 20 bases in between. The CDR3 totals 14 residues. Germline CDR1 reads PRHDT; CDR2 reads FYEKMQ (reference sequence). CDR3 sequence: CASSILIGLRFYTF. The CDR3 bases are TGTGCCAGCAGCATTTTAATCGGACTCAGATTCTACACCTTC.

This clonotype was picked up one time. V is TRBV10-3 and J is TRBJ1-3, with D unclear. The CDR3 totals 12 residues. In germline, CDR1 is ENHRY, CDR2 SYGVKD. CDR3 amino acids: CTTSPDGNTIYF. CDR3 sequence (DNA): TGTACCACCAGTCCGGACGGAAACACCATATATTTT.

The chain carries TRBV12-3 or TRBV12-4 and TRBJ2-1, with TRBD2 identical over 16 bases. The CDR3 totals 17 residues. V shed 6 bases, J shed 6 bases, and the junction held 8 bases outside the gene matches. The CDR3 reads CASSRGLAGGVGNEQFF. In nucleotides, the CDR3 is TGTGCCAGCAGCCGGGGACTAGCGGGAGGGGTTGGCAATGAGCAGTTCTTC.

A note on this clonotype: The CDR3 does not end in the conserved phenylalanine or tryptophan, so this is likely a read error. This chain uses TRBV2 with TRBJ2-7; the match to TRBD2 covers 7 bases. Per the germline V gene, CDR1 is SNHLY and CDR2 is FYNNEI. V dropped 5 bases and J dropped 4; count of bases not matched to a gene: 8. CDR3 size: 14 residues. In nucleotides, the CDR3 is TGTGCCAGCAGTTTTCCGGGAGGAGAATACGAGCAGTACCTC. Its translation is CASSFPGGEYEQYL.

V usage is TRBV15 and J usage is TRBJ1-5; D not certain. CDR3 size: 13 residues. Germline values: CDR1 LNHNV, CDR2 YYDKDF (reference sequence). The V end was cut by 1 base, the J end by 6 bases, with 7 bases between. CDR3: CATSRAGGQPQHF. CDR3 sequence (DNA): TGTGCCACCAGCAGAGCTGGAGGTCAGCCCCAGCATTTT.

This clonotype has just a few counts. This chain links TRBV7-7 with TRBJ2-7; the match to TRBD1 covers 7 bases. Trimming cost V 4 bases and J 2 bases; bases outside gene matches: 2. Germline CDR1 and CDR2: SSHAT and FNYEAQ (reference sequence). There are 13 residues in the CDR3. CDR3 DNA sequence: TGTGCCAGCAGCTCGACAGGGACCTACGAGCAGTACTTC. This encodes CASSSTGTYEQYF.

The genes are TRBV2 and TRBJ1-1; 8 positions match TRBD1. V gave up 10 bases and J gave up 6 bases; unmatched junction bases: 10. Germline CDR1 reads SNHLY; CDR2 reads FYNNEI. The CDR3 is 13 amino acids. Here the CDR3 DNA reads TGTGCCACCACAGGGACAGGTGGGGCTGAAGCTTTCTTT. This sequence encodes CATTGTGGAEAFF.

This clonotype was detected ten times or more. This chain joins TRBV24-1 and TRBJ1-2, with D hard to call. This CDR3 has 12 residues. CDR1 and CDR2 (germline): KGHDR, SFDVKD. Trimming stripped 4 bases from V and 7 bases from J, with 9 bases between. The CDR3 DNA follows: TGTGCCACCAGTGACCGGGAACGTGGCTACACCTTC. This sequence encodes CATSDRERGYTF.

This clonotype came up many times. The rearrangement links TRBV20-1 to TRBJ1-2; a possible D gene is TRBD1 (5 bases). The length of the CDR3 is 14 residues. V shed 0 bases and J shed 5 bases, with 13 bases lying between them. The germline V gene encodes CDR1 DFQATT and CDR2 SNEGSKA (reference sequence). CDR3 region: CSARDLGAGYGYTF. CDR3 bases: TGCAGTGCTAGAGATCTTGGGGCGGGGTATGGCTACACCTTC.

The rearrangement links TRBV29-1 to TRBJ1-1; 7 bases line up with TRBD1. The junction had 3 bases not matched to a gene; V was cut back by 4 bases and J by 1 base. Germline CDR1 and CDR2: SQVTM and ANQGSEA. The CDR3 totals 13 residues. The CDR3 DNA sequence: TGCAGCGTTGCGGCAGGGGGGAACACTGAAGCTTTCTTT. Residues: CSVAAGGNTEAFF. Filled out from reference TRBV29-1 and TRBJ1-1, the complete variable domain reads SAVISQKPSRDICQRGTSLTIQCQVDSQVTMMFWYRQQPGQSLTLIATANQGSEATYESGFVIDKFPISRPNLTFSTLTVSNMSPEDSSIYLCSVAAGGNTEAFFGQGTRLTVV.

The chain links TRBV30 to TRBJ1-5; D call uncertain. Germline V gene data show CDR1 as GTSNPN and CDR2 as SVGIG (reference sequence). The CDR3 covers 16 residues. V gave up 3 bases and J gave up 2 bases, with 17 bases separating them. DNA for the CDR3: TGTGCCTGGAGCGGAAAAAAGGACGGCCGCAATCAGCCCCAGCATTTT. Amino acids: CAWSGKKDGRNQPQHF.

A note on this clonotype: This may be a read error, as it is one base from a much larger clone. The V gene is TRBV5-1, the J gene TRBJ2-1, with D perhaps given as TRBD1 or TRBD2 (5 bases each). V dropped 4 bases and J dropped 8 bases, with 19 bases sitting between them. CDR3 length: 15 residues. Germline CDR1 SGHRS, CDR2 YFSETQ. Here the CDR3 DNA reads TGCGCCAGCAGCCTGACTGGGGCTAGCTCTCATGAGCAGTTCTTC. Protein sequence: CASSLTGASSHEQFF.

This clonotype was seen a single time. CDR3 in amino acids: CATSDSLAGGETQYF. CDR3 nucleotide sequence: TGTGCCACCAGTGATTCGTTAGCGGGAGGAGAGACCCAGTACTTC. V gene TRBV24-1 combines with J gene TRBJ2-5, with 10 bases matching TRBD2. V was clipped by 2 bases and J by 4 bases; unmatched bases: 3. CDR3 size: 15 residues. Germline V gives CDR1 KGHDR, CDR2 SFDVKD.

The chain is built from TRBV11-2 and TRBJ1-1; D call uncertain. Per germline, CDR1 SGHAT and CDR2 FQNNGV. V shed 5 bases and J shed 1 base, with 14 bases lying between them. This CDR3 comprises 15 residues. DNA of the CDR3: TGTGCCAGCAGCCCGGAGGGCACGTGGAACACTGAAGCTTTCTTT. Residues: CASSPEGTWNTEAFF.

This clonotype was observed many times. The chain has TRBV11-2 and TRBJ2-3, with 10 bases matching TRBD2. The CDR3 length is 17 residues. V lost 5 bases to trimming and J lost 1 base; unmatched junction nucleotides: 9. The V gene's germline CDR1 is SGHAT and CDR2 FQNNGV. In nucleotides, the CDR3 is TGTGCCAGCAGCCTAAGGGCCGGGACTAGCGGCACAGATACGCAGTATTTT. Encoded protein: CASSLRAGTSGTDTQYF.

This clonotype turned up a few times. V usage is TRBV5-4 and J usage is TRBJ2-1; D is unclear. This CDR3 comprises 16 residues. The germline V and J ends were trimmed by 0 bases and 2 bases, with 12 bases remaining between them. The germline gives CDR1 SGHNT, CDR2 YYREEE (reference sequence). The CDR3 is CASSLDPGAAYNEQFF. Written as DNA, the CDR3 is TGTGCCAGCAGCTTGGACCCAGGAGCAGCCTACAATGAGCAGTTCTTC. Complete variable domain (other parts from reference TRBV5-4 and TRBJ2-1): ETGVTQSPTHLIKTRGQQVTLRCSSQSGHNTVSWYQQALGQGPQFIFQYYREEENGRGNFPPRFSGLQFPNYSSELNVNALELDDSALYLCASSLDPGAAYNEQFFGPGTRLTVL.

This clonotype was seen at least ten times. Here the CDR3 reads CASLGDGYTF. The CDR3 coding sequence is TGTGCCAGTCTCGGCGATGGCTACACCTTC. The chain combines TRBV19 with TRBJ1-2; D gene ambiguous. Between the trimmed V and J ends, which lost 8 bases and 6 bases, there was a span of 7 bases. The germline V gene encodes CDR1 LNHDA and CDR2 SQIVND (reference sequence). This CDR3 spans 10 amino acids.

Details on this clonotype: A single base separates this from a much larger clone, so it may be a read error. The J gene is TRBJ1-1, the V gene TRBV20-1; TRBD1 is a possible D gene (6 bases). Germline V lookup: CDR1 DFQATT, CDR2 SNEGSKA (reference sequence). V was clipped by 7 bases and J by 6 bases, with 15 bases between them. This CDR3 contains 12 residues. CDR3 region: CSVEGVRSEAFF. The CDR3 DNA reads TGCAGTGTTGAGGGGGTCCGGTCTGAAGCTTTCTTT.

Comment on this clonotype: A much larger clone sits a single nucleotide away, making a read error possible. The CDR3 end shows no conserved phenylalanine or tryptophan, and so a read error is likely. The V gene is TRBV3-1, the J gene TRBJ2-7; D unresolved. The CDR3 consists of 12 residues. With 3 bases removed from V and 9 bases from J, the gap between germline ends came to 12 bases. Germline V lookup: CDR1 LGHDT, CDR2 YNNKEL (reference sequence). For the CDR3, the DNA is TGTGCCAGCAGCCACCCGAGGCTCGGGCAGTACTCC. It specifies CASSHPRLGQYS.

This clonotype appeared a few times. V gene TRBV30 combines with J gene TRBJ1-5; 9 bases match TRBD1. The CDR3 has 15 residues. V lost 0 bases to trimming and J lost 2 bases; unmatched junction nucleotides: 2. Germline assignment: CDR1 GTSNPN and CDR2 SVGIG (reference sequence). The CDR3 here is CAWSVRDRGNQPQHF. CDR3 nucleotides: TGTGCCTGGAGTGTTAGGGACAGGGGCAATCAGCCCCAGCATTTT.

This clonotype was seen ten or more times. A much larger clone lies one base from this, so it may be a read error. The chain combines TRBV28 with TRBJ2-5; D is unresolved. Per the germline V gene, CDR1 is MDHEN and CDR2 is SYDVKM. This CDR3 has 11 amino acids. Trimming removed 6 bases at V and 2 bases at J, with 4 bases between. The CDR3 here is CASRRQETQYF. The CDR3 bases are TGTGCCAGCAGACGGCAAGAGACCCAGTACTTC.

This chain uses TRBV6-1 with TRBJ2-1, with 11 bases identical to TRBD2. J lost 5 bases, V lost 6 bases, and 6 bases had no gene match. The germline CDR1 and CDR2 sequences are MNHNS and SASEGT. The CDR3 has 15 residues. CDR3 bases: TGTGCCAGCAGAACCACTAGCGGGGGAGACAATGAGCAGTTCTTC. Amino acids: CASRTTSGGDNEQFF.

This clonotype was detected many times. J is TRBJ2-7 and V is TRBV6-5; weak D call: TRBD2 (5 bases). The CDR3 has 16 amino acids. V lost 2 bases and J 0 bases, leaving 14 bases between the germline ends. Germline V gene data show CDR1 as MNHEY and CDR2 as SVGAGI. The CDR3 nucleotides are TGTGCCAGCAGTTACGGTTCTAGCCCGAGCTCCTACGAGCAGTACTTC. Translated: CASSYGSSPSSYEQYF.

CDR3 nucleotide sequence: TGCGCCAGCAGCTTGAGGGTAGGGGGCTTGTCTTACGAGCAGTACTTC. As protein: CASSLRVGGLSYEQYF. V is TRBV5-1 and J is TRBJ2-7, with 7 bases that match TRBD1. Germline V gene data show CDR1 as SGHRS and CDR2 as YFSETQ. V shed 1 base and J 4 bases; nucleotides not matched to a gene: 11. The CDR3 loop spans 16 amino acids.

This clonotype was seen many times. DNA of the CDR3: TGTGCCAGCAGTTACGGTACAGGGGGGCGGGAGACCCAGTACTTC. It encodes CASSYGTGGRETQYF. The V gene is TRBV6-5, the J gene TRBJ2-5, with TRBD1 identical over 8 bases. Trimming took 2 bases from V and 5 from J; bases not matched to a gene: 7. The CDR3 is 15 residues long. Germline lookup yields CDR1 MNHEY and CDR2 SVGAGI.

This clonotype occurred many times. The rearrangement uses TRBV5-1 and TRBJ1-3; D remains ambiguous. V lost 5 bases to trimming and J lost 7 bases, with 13 bases between them. This CDR3 region has 13 residues. The germline CDR1 and CDR2 sequences are SGHRS and YFSETQ. CDR3 sequence reads: CASSWEGENTIYF. The CDR3 DNA reads as TGCGCCAGCAGTTGGGAGGGTGAGAACACCATATATTTT. The full variable domain, its missing parts supplied by reference TRBV5-1 and TRBJ1-3, is KAGVTQTPRYLIKTRGQQVTLSCSPISGHRSVSWYQQTPGQGLQFLFEYFSETQRNKGNFPGRFSGRQFSNSRSEMNVSTLELGDSALYLCASSWEGENTIYFGEGSWLTVV.

The V and J genes are TRBV24-1 and TRBJ1-2; D call uncertain. The CDR3 is 13 residues long. V dropped 5 bases and J dropped 4 bases, with 10 bases sitting between them. Germline-derived CDR1 and CDR2 are KGHDR and SFDVKD. Here the CDR3 DNA reads TGTGCCACCAGTGCGGGCACCTTCTATGGCTACACCTTC. Translated, it gives CATSAGTFYGYTF.

On this clonotype: A much larger clone lies a single base off, so this may be a read error. The rearrangement links TRBV2 to TRBJ1-2; weak D call: TRBD1 (6 bases). The CDR3 is 15 residues long. Trimming left V 5 bases short and J 2 bases short, with 15 bases between. Germline assignment: CDR1 SNHLY and CDR2 FYNNEI. The CDR3 spells CASSPRGAWNYGYTF. The CDR3 DNA reads TGTGCCAGCAGTCCGCGGGGGGCGTGGAACTATGGCTACACCTTC.

The genes are TRBV11-1 and TRBJ2-2; 13 bases match TRBD2. Germline assignment: CDR1 SGHAT and CDR2 FQDESV (reference sequence). V trimming: 5 bases; J trimming: 5 bases; junction bases outside the gene matches: 11. The CDR3 runs 18 residues. The CDR3: CASSPEGATSGRTGELFF. The CDR3 nucleotides are TGTGCCAGCAGCCCCGAAGGGGCGACTAGCGGGAGGACCGGGGAGCTGTTTTTT.